This T cell receptor (beta chain) is from a study of blood T cell repertoires in COVID-19. At the level of the study: Both acute and convalescent COVID-19 samples were obtained from the United States, Italy and Spain. PBMCs, B-cell-depleted T cells, or T cells provided the cDNA or gDNA that made up the material.

In the original workflow: By means of reference gene primer amplification, nucleated cell counts were estimated. Generated by immunoSEQ multiplex PCR, the TCRdb table keeps only in-frame clones and is missing some. That table supplies the V and J calls and clone size; D and trimming were determined from the DNA. Of 150,000 or so clones listed, more than 75% are singletons. V lost 3 bases and J 5 bases, leaving 16 bases between the germline ends. Looked up from germline, CDR1 is LNHDA and CDR2 is SQIVND (reference sequence). The CDR3 totals 15 residues. Sequences were obtained from peripheral blood. This receptor was obtained from a human donor with acute or convalescent COVID-19. The donor label of this sample is uncertain. J is TRBJ1-1 and V is TRBV19, with D possibly matching TRBD1 (6 bases). CDR3 amino acids: CASSISPGVPTEAFF. Written as DNA, the CDR3 is TGTGCCAGTAGTATTTCCCCAGGGGTGCCTACTGAAGCTTTCTTT.